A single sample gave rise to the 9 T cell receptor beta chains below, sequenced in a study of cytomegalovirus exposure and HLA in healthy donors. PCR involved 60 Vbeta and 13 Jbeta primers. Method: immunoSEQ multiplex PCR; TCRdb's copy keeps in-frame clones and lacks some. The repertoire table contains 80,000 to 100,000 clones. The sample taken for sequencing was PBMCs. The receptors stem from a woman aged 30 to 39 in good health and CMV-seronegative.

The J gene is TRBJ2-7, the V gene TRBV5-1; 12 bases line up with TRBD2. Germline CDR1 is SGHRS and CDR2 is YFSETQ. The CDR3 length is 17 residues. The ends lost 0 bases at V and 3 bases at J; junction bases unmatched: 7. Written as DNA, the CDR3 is TGCGCCAGCAGCTTGGCAGCGGGACTAGCGGGTGGCTACGAGCAGTACTTC. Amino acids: CASSLAAGLAGGYEQYF.

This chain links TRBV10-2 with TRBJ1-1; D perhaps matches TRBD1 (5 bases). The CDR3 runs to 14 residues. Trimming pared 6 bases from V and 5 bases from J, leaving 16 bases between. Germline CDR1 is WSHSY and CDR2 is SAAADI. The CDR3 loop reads CASRFTGDGTEAFF. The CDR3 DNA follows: TGCGCCAGCAGATTTACGGGGGACGGGACTGAAGCTTTCTTT.

The CDR3 spells CASSVLGTDEAFF. The CDR3, as DNA: TGTGCCAGCAGCGTCCTCGGGACAGATGAAGCTTTCTTT. The chain links TRBV9 to TRBJ1-1; 7 positions agree with TRBD1. V shed 2 bases and J 7 bases; nucleotides not matched to a gene: 5. There are 13 residues in the CDR3. CDR1 is SGDLS and CDR2 is YYNGEE in the germline V gene.

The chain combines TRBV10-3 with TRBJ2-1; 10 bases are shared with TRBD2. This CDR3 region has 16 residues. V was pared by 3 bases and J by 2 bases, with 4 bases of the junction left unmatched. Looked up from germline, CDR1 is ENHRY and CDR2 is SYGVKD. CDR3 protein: CAISDLGLAAYNEQFF. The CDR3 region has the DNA TGTGCCATCAGTGACCTAGGACTAGCGGCCTACAATGAGCAGTTCTTC.

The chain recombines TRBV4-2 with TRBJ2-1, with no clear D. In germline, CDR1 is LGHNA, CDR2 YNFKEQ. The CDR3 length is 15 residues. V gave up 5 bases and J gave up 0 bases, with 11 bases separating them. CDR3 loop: CASSAETRSYNEQFF. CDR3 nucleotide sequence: TGTGCCAGCAGCGCGGAGACCCGCTCCTACAATGAGCAGTTCTTC.

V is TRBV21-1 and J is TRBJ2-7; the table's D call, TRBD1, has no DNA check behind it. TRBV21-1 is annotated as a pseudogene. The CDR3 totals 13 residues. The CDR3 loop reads CARPTGLPYEQYF. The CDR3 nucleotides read TGTGCCAGACCGACAGGGCTACCCTACGAGCAGTACTTC.

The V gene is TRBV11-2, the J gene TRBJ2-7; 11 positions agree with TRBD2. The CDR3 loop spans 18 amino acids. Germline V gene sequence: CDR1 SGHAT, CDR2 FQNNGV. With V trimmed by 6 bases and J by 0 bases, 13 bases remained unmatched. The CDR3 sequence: CASRRTGLAVDLSYEQYF. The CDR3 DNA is TGTGCCAGCAGGCGTACGGGACTAGCGGTTGATCTCTCCTACGAGCAGTACTTC.

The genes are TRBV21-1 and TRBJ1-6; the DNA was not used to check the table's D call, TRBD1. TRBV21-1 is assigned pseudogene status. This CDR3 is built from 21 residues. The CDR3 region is CASSSLTLPDRLSSYNSPLHF. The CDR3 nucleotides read TGTGCCAGCAGCTCGTTAACCCTTCCAGACAGACTGAGCTCCTATAATTCACCCCTCCACTTT.

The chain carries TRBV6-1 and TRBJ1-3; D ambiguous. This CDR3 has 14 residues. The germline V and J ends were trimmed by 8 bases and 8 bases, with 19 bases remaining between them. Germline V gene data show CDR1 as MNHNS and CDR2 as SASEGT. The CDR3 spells CASYESPALDTIYF. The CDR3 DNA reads TGTGCCAGCTATGAAAGTCCCGCTTTAGACACCATATATTTT.